These 27 T cell receptor beta chains came from one sample sequenced in a study of human T cells and chemical hapten exposure. One entry per CDR3 protein, called by TCRdb with MiXCR from the RACE reads. Of roughly 200,000 distinct CDR3 sequences listed, around a quarter were seen once; the top ten hold about 2.5%. Time point indicated: patch test 3, about 24 weeks after DPC sensitization. The treatment is: therapeutic diphenylcyclopropenone sensitization with weekly scalp DPC. The sequencing used whole blood, collected in connection with sensitization to the hapten diphenylcyclopropenone (DPC). The receptors stem from a woman aged 40 to 55 with alopecia areata. Some clones in this sample may be carry-over from other donors' samples.

The gene calls are TRBV7-2 and TRBJ1-6; 9 bases are a match to TRBD1. Germline trimming cut 6 bases from V and 11 bases from J; bases unmatched to any gene: 5. Germline CDR1 and CDR2: SGHTA and FQGNSA. CDR3 length: 13 residues. The CDR3 coding sequence is TGTGCCAGCAGACAGGGGGCGTGGACACCCCTCCACTTT. As protein: CASRQGAWTPLHF. The whole variable domain, remainder taken from reference TRBV7-2 and TRBJ1-6, is GAGVSQSPSNKVTEKGKDVELRCDPISGHTALYWYRQSLGQGLEFLIYFQGNSAPDKSGLPSDRFSAERTGGSVSTLTIQRTQQEDSAVYLCASRQGAWTPLHFGNGTRLTVT.

J is TRBJ2-7 and V is TRBV28, with 10 bases matching TRBD1. The CDR3 is 15 amino acids. CDR1 MDHEN and CDR2 SYDVKM come from the germline V gene. Germline trimming cut 7 bases from V and 2 bases from J; bases unmatched to any gene: 8. Here the CDR3 DNA reads TGTGCCAGCACCCTAGGGGGGACAGGGGCCTACGAGCAGTACTTC. Residues: CASTLGGTGAYEQYF.

This clonotype was observed a handful of times. The chain joins TRBV30 to TRBJ2-3; D call uncertain. CDR1 and CDR2 from the germline V gene are GTSNPN and SVGIG (reference sequence). The CDR3 runs 14 residues. V was shortened by 4 bases and J by 0 bases, with 11 bases between the two germline ends. The CDR3 is CAWNVGTSTDTQYF. The CDR3 bases are TGTGCCTGGAACGTCGGCACTAGCACAGATACGCAGTATTTT.

This clonotype was observed a few times. The V and J genes are TRBV27 and TRBJ1-5, with TRBD1 as a possible D gene (6 bases). V gave up 6 bases and J gave up 5 bases, with 8 bases separating them. The CDR3 extends over 12 amino acids. Germline assignment: CDR1 MNHEY and CDR2 SMNVEV (reference sequence). DNA for the CDR3: TGTGCCAGCAGATACAGGGATCAGCCCCAGCATTTT. It specifies CASRYRDQPQHF.

DNA of the CDR3: TGTGCCAGCAGCTTGGGGTGGACCGGGGAGCTGTTTTTT. This translates into CASSLGWTGELFF. This chain joins TRBV5-6 and TRBJ2-2, with D uncertain. Trimming stripped 0 bases from V and 5 bases from J, with 5 bases between. The CDR3 is made up of 13 amino acids. Germline V gives CDR1 SGHDT, CDR2 YYEEEE.

This clonotype came up a few times. The V and J genes are TRBV7-2 and TRBJ1-1, with 8 positions matching TRBD1. The length of the CDR3 is 15 residues. V gave up 4 bases and J gave up 1 base; unmatched junction bases: 5. The germline V gene encodes CDR1 SGHTA and CDR2 FQGNSA. The CDR3 nucleotides read TGTGCCAGCAGCTCGTCAGACAGGGGGAACACTGAAGCTTTCTTT. Translated: CASSSSDRGNTEAFF. Based on the CDR3 plus reference TRBV7-2 and TRBJ1-1, the full variable domain is GAGVSQSPSNKVTEKGKDVELRCDPISGHTALYWYRQSLGQGLEFLIYFQGNSAPDKSGLPSDRFSAERTGGSVSTLTIQRTQQEDSAVYLCASSSSDRGNTEAFFGQGTRLTVV.

V gene TRBV11-2 combines with J gene TRBJ2-1, with a possible D match to TRBD1 (6 bases). V was cut by 2 bases and J by 1 base, with 12 bases left in between. Germline V CDR1 and CDR2: SGHAT, FQNNGV. The CDR3 spans 16 residues. The CDR3 loop is CASSLRSDRSYNEQFF. The DNA of the CDR3 is TGTGCCAGCAGCTTAAGGAGCGACAGGTCCTACAATGAGCAGTTCTTC.

The rearrangement links TRBV5-1 to TRBJ2-6; D may be TRBD1 or TRBD2 (6 bases each). Trimming left V 3 bases short and J 0 bases short, with 10 bases between. Germline lookup yields CDR1 SGHRS and CDR2 YFSETQ. There are 16 residues in the CDR3. The CDR3 DNA follows: TGCGCCAGCAGCTCGGGGGCTAGCTCTGGGGCCAACGTCCTGACTTTC. Its protein is CASSSGASSGANVLTF.

The chain employs TRBV11-2 and TRBJ2-2; TRBD2 agrees at 14 bases. Germline CDR1 reads SGHAT; CDR2 reads FQNNGV. This CDR3 has 18 amino acids. V lost 3 bases to trimming and J lost 4 bases; unmatched junction nucleotides: 7. The CDR3 nucleotides read TGTGCCAGCAGCTTTAGACTAGCGGGAGGGACGGCCACCGGGGAGCTGTTTTTT. This sequence encodes CASSFRLAGGTATGELFF.

V gene TRBV4-2 combines with J gene TRBJ2-7; D unresolved. V was shortened by 0 bases and J by 3 bases, with 12 bases between the two germline ends. The CDR3 runs to 15 residues. The germline V gene encodes CDR1 LGHNA and CDR2 YNFKEQ. Here the CDR3 reads CASSQDLGLVYEQYF. The CDR3 DNA reads TGTGCCAGCAGCCAAGATCTTGGTCTGGTCTACGAGCAGTACTTC.

The rearrangement joins TRBV27 to TRBJ2-1, with D perhaps TRBD2 (5 bases). The germline V gene encodes CDR1 MNHEY and CDR2 SMNVEV (reference sequence). The CDR3 length is 12 residues. Between the trimmed V and J ends, which lost 6 bases and 9 bases, there was a span of 12 bases. This CDR3 reads CASRERASEQFF. CDR3 DNA sequence: TGTGCCAGCAGGGAGAGGGCTAGTGAGCAGTTCTTC.

The rearrangement joins TRBV7-2 to TRBJ2-2, with TRBD2 matching over 8 bases. Trimming cost V 2 bases and J 0 bases; bases outside gene matches: 2. CDR1 is SGHTA, CDR2 FQGNSA, per germline. The CDR3 has 16 amino acids. The CDR3 nucleotides read TGTGCCAGCAGCTTATTTAGCGGGGCGAACACCGGGGAGCTGTTTTTT. Protein: CASSLFSGANTGELFF.

CDR3 coding DNA: TGTGCCATCAGTGGCCAGGGGGGGGGAAATGAGCAGTTCTTC. Residues: CAISGQGGGNEQFF. The V call is TRBV10-3, the J call TRBJ2-1; either TRBD1 or TRBD2 may supply D (7 bases each). This CDR3 has 14 residues. Germline V gene sequence: CDR1 ENHRY, CDR2 SYGVKD. V lost 4 bases, J lost 7 bases, and 14 bases lay in between.

This chain links TRBV21-1 with TRBJ2-7; the table's D gene call, TRBD1, was not cross checked with the DNA. TRBV21-1 constitutes a pseudogene. This CDR3 is built from 14 residues. CDR3 sequence: CASSRAVQVREQYF. For the CDR3, the DNA is TGTGCCAGCAGCAGGGCTGTACAGGTTCGCGAGCAGTACTTC.

The rearrangement uses TRBV28 and TRBJ2-3, with 8 bases that match TRBD2. CDR1 MDHEN and CDR2 SYDVKM come from the germline V gene. The CDR3 runs 18 residues. Trimming took 5 bases from V and 0 from J; bases not matched to a gene: 13. The CDR3 DNA reads as TGTGCCAGCAGTCCCCACAGCGGGAGTTTTCTTAGCACAGATACGCAGTATTTT. Protein: CASSPHSGSFLSTDTQYF.

This clonotype was seen a few times. The chain joins TRBV7-9 to TRBJ2-5; D tentatively fits TRBD1 or TRBD2 (5 bases each). This CDR3 is 15 amino acids long. The germline CDR1 and CDR2 sequences are SEHNR and FQNEAQ (reference sequence). The ends were cut back, 5 bases at V and 4 bases at J, with 17 bases in the middle. This CDR3 is CASSPSLQGRETQYF. The CDR3 coding sequence is TGTGCCAGCAGCCCTAGCCTCCAGGGTCGAGAGACCCAGTACTTC.

The chain carries TRBV6-5 and TRBJ2-7; 9 bases agree with TRBD1. J gave up 6 bases and V 0 bases, and 9 bases lay outside the gene matches. Germline assignment: CDR1 MNHEY and CDR2 SVGAGI. The CDR3 runs 16 residues. CDR3 residues: CASSYSRTGATGEQYF. The CDR3 coding sequence is TGTGCCAGCAGTTACTCCCGGACAGGGGCTACGGGCGAGCAGTACTTC.

This clonotype was picked up a small number of times. CDR3 protein: CASSLLAGAWNEQFF. The CDR3 DNA follows: TGCGCCAGCAGCTTACTAGCGGGAGCTTGGAATGAGCAGTTCTTC. The chain links TRBV5-1 to TRBJ2-1; TRBD2 matches at 11 bases. The length of the CDR3 is 15 residues. V lost 2 bases to trimming and J lost 7 bases; unmatched junction nucleotides: 5. CDR1 is SGHRS, CDR2 YFSETQ, per germline.

J is TRBJ1-2 and V is TRBV29-1; D remains unclear. Germline values: CDR1 SQVTM, CDR2 ANQGSEA. CDR3 length equals 14 residues. V shed 3 bases and J shed 4 bases, with 15 bases lying between them. In DNA, the CDR3 is TGCAGCGTTGATGGGCAGGTTCGAAGCTATGGCTACACCTTC. Translated: CSVDGQVRSYGYTF.

This clonotype was observed a handful of times. This chain links TRBV30 with TRBJ1-5; weak D call: TRBD1 (6 bases). The CDR3 covers 14 residues. In germline, CDR1 is GTSNPN, CDR2 SVGIG (reference sequence). V was cut by 0 bases and J by 5 bases, with 11 bases left in between. CDR3 nucleotides: TGTGCCTGGAGTGTTCGGGCAGGGGATCAGCCCCAGCATTTT. It is translated as CAWSVRAGDQPQHF.

This clonotype occurred a few times. The rearrangement links TRBV9 to TRBJ2-1; TRBD1 agrees at 8 bases. Germline V gene lookup returns CDR1 SGDLS and CDR2 YYNGEE. There are 16 residues in the CDR3. Germline trimming cut 3 bases from V and 6 bases from J; bases unmatched to any gene: 11. For the CDR3, the DNA is TGTGCCAGCAGCGCCCTACAGGGGGTAGGGGGCAATGAGCAGTTCTTC. This encodes CASSALQGVGGNEQFF.

V gene TRBV28 combines with J gene TRBJ2-1, with 9 bases identical to TRBD1. Germline CDR1 MDHEN, CDR2 SYDVKM. The CDR3 consists of 16 residues. V was clipped by 5 bases and J by 5 bases; unmatched bases: 10. CDR3 nucleotides: TGTGCCAGCAGTGTACAGGGGGCGCCTATCAACAATGAGCAGTTCTTC. Encoded protein: CASSVQGAPINNEQFF.

This clonotype appeared many times. The CDR3 here is CAISGTYEQYF. The CDR3 DNA follows: TGTGCCATCAGTGGGACCTACGAGCAGTACTTC. The gene calls are TRBV10-3 and TRBJ2-7; D unclear. The CDR3 spans 11 residues. The germline V gene encodes CDR1 ENHRY and CDR2 SYGVKD. V gave up 4 bases and J gave up 2 bases, with 3 bases separating them.

V is TRBV6-5 and J is TRBJ2-5; no clear D. This CDR3 contains 13 residues. Germline V gene lookup returns CDR1 MNHEY and CDR2 SVGAGI. Trimming removed 8 bases from V and 5 bases from J, with 15 bases in between. The CDR3 here is CASFRRMWETQYF. DNA for the CDR3: TGTGCCAGCTTTCGGCGAATGTGGGAGACCCAGTACTTC.

This clonotype was observed many times. The V gene is TRBV20-1, the J gene TRBJ1-1; the D gene is possibly TRBD1 (5 bases). CDR1 is DFQATT and CDR2 is SNEGSKA in the germline V gene (reference sequence). V was cut by 6 bases and J by 1 base, with 9 bases left in between. The CDR3 length is 12 residues. The CDR3 DNA reads TGCAGTGCAGGGACGGGGAACACTGAAGCTTTCTTT. It translates to CSAGTGNTEAFF.

This rearrangement joins TRBV29-1 to TRBJ2-6; 7 nucleotides line up with TRBD1. The CDR3 loop spans 16 amino acids. J was trimmed by 2 bases and V by 6 bases; bases with no gene match: 10. Germline CDR1 is SQVTM and CDR2 is ANQGSEA. The CDR3 DNA reads TGCAGCGTCGCATCAGACAGGGAAGCTGGGGCCAACGTCCTGACTTTC. Translating it yields CSVASDREAGANVLTF.

The chain couples TRBV29-1 to TRBJ2-1; D uncertain. Germline lookup yields CDR1 SQVTM and CDR2 ANQGSEA. V lost 1 base, J lost 8 bases, and 12 bases lay in between. There are 13 residues in the CDR3. Here the CDR3 reads CSVEVAPPDEQFF. CDR3 sequence (DNA): TGCAGCGTTGAAGTGGCGCCGCCCGATGAGCAGTTCTTC.